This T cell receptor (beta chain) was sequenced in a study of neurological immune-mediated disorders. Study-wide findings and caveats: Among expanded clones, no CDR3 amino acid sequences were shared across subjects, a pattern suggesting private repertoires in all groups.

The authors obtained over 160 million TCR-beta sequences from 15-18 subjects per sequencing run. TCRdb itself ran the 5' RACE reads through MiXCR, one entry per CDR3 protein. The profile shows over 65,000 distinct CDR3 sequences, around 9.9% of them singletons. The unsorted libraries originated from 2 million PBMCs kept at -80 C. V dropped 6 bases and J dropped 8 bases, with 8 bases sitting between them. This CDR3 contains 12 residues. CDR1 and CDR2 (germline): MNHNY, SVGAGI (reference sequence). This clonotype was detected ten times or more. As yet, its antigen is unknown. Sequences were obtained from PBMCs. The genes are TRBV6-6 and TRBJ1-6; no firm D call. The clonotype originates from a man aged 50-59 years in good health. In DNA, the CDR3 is TGTGCCAGCAGCCCCCAGGATTCACCCCTCCACTTT. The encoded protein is CASSPQDSPLHF.